This TCR beta chain was captured in a study of T cell changes during pregnancy in multiple sclerosis (dated by TCRdb to the late 2010s). Study-level background: In women with multiple sclerosis, the researchers looked at how the T cell repertoire shifted as pregnancy progressed.

This clone is labeled medium-sized (0.01 to 0.1%). The antigen this receptor binds is unknown. Base qualities are not at hand, and no much larger clone is one base apart. Its CDR3 holds 19 amino acids, cysteine through phenylalanine. This entry keeps only the CDR3 DNA: 57 bases, framed from base 1. V is cut by 8 bases and J by 0 bases, and the space between the germline ends is 26 bases. CDR1 and CDR2 were assigned from the germline V gene as SGHTA and FQGTGA. Library creation used the immunoSEQ multiplex PCR assay. The table was pulled from immuneACCESS by TCRdb, which kept in-frame rearrangements only. Such tables lose some clones; where checked, under half of the loss comes from unresolved V genes, and the rest has no known cause. This sample holds approximately 16,000 clones; 83% were observed only once. The top ten hold roughly 17% of the sample.

The sequencing used CD8+ T cells from peripheral blood mononuclear cells, collected after pregnancy. The V and J segments used are TRBV7-3 and TRBJ2-1; the D region possibly corresponds to TRBD2 (7 bases align). This TCR was recovered from a female donor in good health, enrolled as a control in a pregnancy study. The CDR3 region: CASPPQRDKLSSSYNEQFF. The sequenced DNA is TGTGCCAGCCCTCCCCAGCGGGACAAACTATCATCCTCCTACAATGAGCAGTTCTTC.